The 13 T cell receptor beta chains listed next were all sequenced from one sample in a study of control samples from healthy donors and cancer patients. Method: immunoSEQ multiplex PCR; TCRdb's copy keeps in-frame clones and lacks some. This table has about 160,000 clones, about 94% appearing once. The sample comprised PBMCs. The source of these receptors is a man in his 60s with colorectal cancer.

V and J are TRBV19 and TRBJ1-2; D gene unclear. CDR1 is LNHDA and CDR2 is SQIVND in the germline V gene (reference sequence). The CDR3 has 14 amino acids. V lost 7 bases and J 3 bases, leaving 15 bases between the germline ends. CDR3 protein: CASIGPAPDYGYTF. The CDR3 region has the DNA TGTGCCAGTATCGGACCGGCCCCTGACTATGGCTACACCTTC.

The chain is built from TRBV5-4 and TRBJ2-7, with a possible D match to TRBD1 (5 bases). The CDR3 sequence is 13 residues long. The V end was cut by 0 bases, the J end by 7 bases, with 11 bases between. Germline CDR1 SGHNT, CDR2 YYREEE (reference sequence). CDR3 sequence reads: CASSLVAGKEQYF. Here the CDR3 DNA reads TGTGCCAGCAGCTTGGTAGCAGGGAAAGAGCAGTACTTC.

The CDR3 is CASRLGGSITGELFF. The CDR3 region has the DNA TGTGCCAGTAGACTTGGGGGGAGTATCACCGGGGAGCTGTTTTTT. This chain uses TRBV19 with TRBJ2-2; D perhaps matches TRBD2 (6 bases). CDR1 LNHDA and CDR2 SQIVND come from the germline V gene (reference sequence). This CDR3 contains 15 residues. Trimming took 6 bases from V and 4 from J, leaving 15 bases between them. Based on the CDR3 plus reference TRBV19 and TRBJ2-2, the full variable domain is DGGITQSPKYLFRKEGQNVTLSCEQNLNHDAMYWYRQDPGQGLRLIYYSQIVNDFQKGDIAEGYSVSREKKESFPLTVTSAQKNPTAFYLCASRLGGSITGELFFGEGSRLTVL.

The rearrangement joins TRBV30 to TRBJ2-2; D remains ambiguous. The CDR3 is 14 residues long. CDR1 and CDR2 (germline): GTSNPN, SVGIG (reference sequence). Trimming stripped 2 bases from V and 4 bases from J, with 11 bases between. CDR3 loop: CAWSSTQSTGELFF. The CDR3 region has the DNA TGTGCCTGGAGTTCCACGCAAAGCACCGGGGAGCTGTTTTTT.

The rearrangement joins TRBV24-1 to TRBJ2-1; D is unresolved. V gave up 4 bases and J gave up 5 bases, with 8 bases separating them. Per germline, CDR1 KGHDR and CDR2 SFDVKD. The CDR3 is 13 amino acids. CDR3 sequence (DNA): TGTGCCACCAGTGACAGGATAAACAATGAGCAGTTCTTC. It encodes CATSDRINNEQFF.

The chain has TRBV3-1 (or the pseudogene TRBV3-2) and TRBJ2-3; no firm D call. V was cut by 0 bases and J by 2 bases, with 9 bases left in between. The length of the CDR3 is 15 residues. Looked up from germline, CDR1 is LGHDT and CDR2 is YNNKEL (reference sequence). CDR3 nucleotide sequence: TGTGCCAGCAGCCAAGAGACGGACCTCACAGATACGCAGTATTTT. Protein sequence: CASSQETDLTDTQYF.

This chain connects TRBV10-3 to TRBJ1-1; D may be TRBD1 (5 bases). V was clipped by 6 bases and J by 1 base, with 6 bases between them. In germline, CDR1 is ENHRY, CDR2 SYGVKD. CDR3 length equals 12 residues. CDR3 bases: TGTGCCATCAGCCAGGGGAACACTGAAGCTTTCTTT. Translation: CAISQGNTEAFF.

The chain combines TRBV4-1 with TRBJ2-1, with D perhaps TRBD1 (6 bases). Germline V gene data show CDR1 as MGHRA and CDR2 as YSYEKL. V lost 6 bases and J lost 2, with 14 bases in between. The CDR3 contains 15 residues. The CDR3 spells CASRTGTNTYNEQFF. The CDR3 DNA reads TGCGCCAGCAGAACCGGGACAAACACCTACAATGAGCAGTTCTTC.

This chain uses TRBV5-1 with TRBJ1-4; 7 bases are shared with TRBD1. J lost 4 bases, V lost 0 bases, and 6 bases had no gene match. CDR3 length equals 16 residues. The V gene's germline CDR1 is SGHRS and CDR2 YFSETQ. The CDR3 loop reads CASSLEGARGNEKLFF. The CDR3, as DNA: TGCGCCAGCAGCTTGGAGGGGGCGCGGGGTAATGAAAAACTGTTTTTT.

The CDR3 protein is CASSSGVGQNSYNSPLHF. CDR3 bases: TGTGCCAGCAGCTCCGGAGTGGGGCAGAACTCCTATAATTCACCCCTCCACTTT. The genes are TRBV9 and TRBJ1-6; weak D call: TRBD1 (5 bases). Germline V gene data show CDR1 as SGDLS and CDR2 as YYNGEE. The V and J ends lost 4 bases and 0 bases respectively, with 17 bases between them. This CDR3 comprises 18 residues.

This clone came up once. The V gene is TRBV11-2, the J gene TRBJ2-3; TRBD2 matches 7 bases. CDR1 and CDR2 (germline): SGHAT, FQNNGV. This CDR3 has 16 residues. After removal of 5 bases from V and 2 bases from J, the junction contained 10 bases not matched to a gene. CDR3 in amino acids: CASSPGLAEITDTQYF. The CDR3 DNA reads TGTGCCAGCAGCCCGGGGCTAGCGGAAATCACAGATACGCAGTATTTT.

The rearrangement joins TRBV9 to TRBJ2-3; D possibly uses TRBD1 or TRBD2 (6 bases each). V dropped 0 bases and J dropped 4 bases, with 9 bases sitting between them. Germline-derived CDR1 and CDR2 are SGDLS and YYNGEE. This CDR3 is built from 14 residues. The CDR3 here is CASSVAGAADTQYF. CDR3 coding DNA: TGTGCCAGCAGCGTAGCGGGGGCAGCAGATACGCAGTATTTT.

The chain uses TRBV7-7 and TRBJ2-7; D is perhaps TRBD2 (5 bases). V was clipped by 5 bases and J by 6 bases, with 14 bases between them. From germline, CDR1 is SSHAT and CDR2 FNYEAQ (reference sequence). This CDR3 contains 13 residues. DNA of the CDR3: TGTGCCAGCAGCCCTGACGAACGGGGCGAGCAGTACTTC. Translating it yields CASSPDERGEQYF.